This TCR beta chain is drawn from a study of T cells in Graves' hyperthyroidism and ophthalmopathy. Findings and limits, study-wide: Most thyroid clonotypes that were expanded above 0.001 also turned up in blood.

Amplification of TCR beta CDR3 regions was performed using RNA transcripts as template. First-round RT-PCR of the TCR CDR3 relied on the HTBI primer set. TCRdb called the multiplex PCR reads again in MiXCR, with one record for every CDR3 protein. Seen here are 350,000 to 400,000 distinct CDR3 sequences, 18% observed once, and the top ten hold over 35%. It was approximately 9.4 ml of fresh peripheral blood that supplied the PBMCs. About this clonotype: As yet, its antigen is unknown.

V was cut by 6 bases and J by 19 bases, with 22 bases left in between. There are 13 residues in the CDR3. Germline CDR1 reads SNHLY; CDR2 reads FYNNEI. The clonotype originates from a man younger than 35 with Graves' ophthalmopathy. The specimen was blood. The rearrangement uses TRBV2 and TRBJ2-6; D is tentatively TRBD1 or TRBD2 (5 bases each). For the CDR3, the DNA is TGTGCCAGCAGCGCCCTTGTCGGGGCAGCAAGAACTTTC. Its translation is CASSALVGAARTF.